These 19 T cell receptor beta chains were all obtained from the same sample, sequenced in a study of blood T cell repertoires in COVID-19. Profiling relied on immunoSEQ multiplex PCR, and the TCRdb table lists in-frame clones only, not all of them. This repertoire shows roughly 400,000 clones, just under 90% found once; its top ten account for about 1.8%. The source material was PBMCs or T cells enriched from blood (not recorded which). The receptors shown here come from a woman aged 25 to 39 who had recovered from COVID-19.

The V gene is TRBV5-1, the J gene TRBJ2-2; D is ambiguous. CDR1 and CDR2 from the germline V gene are SGHRS and YFSETQ. Trimming shortened V by 0 bases and J by 4 bases, and 10 bases separated the two germline ends. The CDR3 has 15 residues. In nucleotides, the CDR3 is TGCGCCAGCAGCTTGGATTTAGCTGGCACCGGGGAGCTGTTTTTT. This encodes CASSLDLAGTGELFF.

The chain links TRBV29-1 to TRBJ1-1; D possibly corresponds to TRBD1 (5 bases). Germline V CDR1 and CDR2: SQVTM, ANQGSEA. The CDR3 length is 12 residues. The V end was cut by 8 bases, the J end by 0 bases, with 10 bases between. CDR3 in DNA: TGCAGCTGGGGGGGGATGAACACTGAAGCTTTCTTT. Protein product: CSWGGMNTEAFF.

The chain joins TRBV19 to TRBJ1-2; perhaps TRBD1 as D (5 bases). The CDR3 has 13 amino acids. The germline V gene has CDR1 LNHDA and CDR2 SQIVND (reference sequence). V was trimmed by 7 bases and J by 4 bases, leaving 13 bases between them. The DNA for the CDR3 is TGTGCCAGTACCAAACCCCAGGGCTATGGCTACACCTTC. This encodes CASTKPQGYGYTF.

The chain carries TRBV19 and TRBJ2-3; D is possibly TRBD1 (5 bases). Germline loops: CDR1 LNHDA, CDR2 SQIVND (reference sequence). The CDR3 is 14 residues long. V dropped 10 bases and J dropped 3 bases, with 17 bases sitting between them. The CDR3 reads CATQGLSSTDTQYF. The CDR3 DNA reads as TGTGCCACCCAGGGTTTGTCAAGTACAGATACGCAGTATTTT.

CDR3 DNA: TGTGCCATCAGTACGGGACAGGGGAATTCACCCCTCCACTTT. As protein: CAISTGQGNSPLHF. The V and J genes are TRBV10-3 and TRBJ1-6, with 10 bases identical to TRBD1. This CDR3 has 14 amino acids. V shed 5 bases and J 7 bases; nucleotides not matched to a gene: 2. In germline, CDR1 is ENHRY, CDR2 SYGVKD.

V and J are TRBV3-1 (or the pseudogene TRBV3-2) and TRBJ2-2; TRBD2 is a possible D gene (6 bases). The germline V gene has CDR1 LGHDT and CDR2 YNNKEL (reference sequence). V was shortened by 4 bases and J by 3 bases, with 9 bases between the two germline ends. The CDR3 runs to 14 residues. The CDR3 loop is CASSPGGDTGELFF. The DNA for the CDR3 is TGTGCCAGCAGCCCCGGCGGGGACACCGGGGAGCTGTTTTTT.

V usage is TRBV7-2 and J usage is TRBJ2-7, with a tentative D call TRBD2 (6 bases). The CDR3 is 15 residues long. V was clipped by 0 bases and J by 2 bases, with 11 bases between them. Per germline, CDR1 SGHTA and CDR2 FQGNSA. CDR3 sequence (DNA): TGTGCCAGCAGCTTAGCGGGGGACTCCACCTACGAGCAGTACTTC. It encodes CASSLAGDSTYEQYF.

V is TRBV5-6 and J is TRBJ1-4; TRBD1 agrees at 8 bases. The CDR3 length is 16 residues. Per the germline V gene, CDR1 is SGHDT and CDR2 is YYEEEE. The V gene end was trimmed by 6 bases and the J gene end by 0 bases; junction bases not matched to a gene: 7. The CDR3 loop is CASKRTGTTTNEKLFF. In nucleotides, the CDR3 is TGTGCCAGCAAAAGGACAGGGACAACAACTAATGAAAAACTGTTTTTT.

The rearrangement links TRBV7-8 to TRBJ2-2; 10 positions agree with TRBD1. The CDR3 spans 15 residues. J was trimmed by 7 bases and V by 5 bases; bases with no gene match: 7. The germline V gene has CDR1 SGHVS and CDR2 FQNEAQ. The CDR3 is CASSPGTGVYGELFF. The DNA of the CDR3 is TGTGCCAGCAGCCCGGGGACAGGGGTTTACGGGGAGCTGTTTTTT.

The chain is built from TRBV28 and TRBJ1-6; D is uncertain. The CDR3 is made up of 15 amino acids. Per germline, CDR1 MDHEN and CDR2 SYDVKM. Here the CDR3 DNA reads TGTGACGGAGGCGGGCCGCTAGCCTCCAATTCACCCCTCCACTTT. This codes for CDGGGPLASNSPLHF.

The rearrangement links TRBV5-5 to TRBJ2-7, with D possibly matching TRBD2 (5 bases). V was shortened by 0 bases and J by 7 bases, with 17 bases between the two germline ends. This CDR3 has 15 amino acids. Germline assignment: CDR1 SGHKS and CDR2 YYEKEE (reference sequence). The CDR3, as DNA: TGTGCCAGCAGCTTGGCCGCCGGCGGGTCTCTGGAGCAGTACTTC. It translates to CASSLAAGGSLEQYF.

The chain has TRBV7-3 and TRBJ2-1; D may be TRBD2 (7 bases). The germline CDR1 and CDR2 sequences are SGHTA and FQGTGA. CDR3 length: 14 residues. V was trimmed by 3 bases and J by 5 bases, leaving 11 bases between them. CDR3 sequence reads: CASSFGGANNEQFF. CDR3 coding DNA: TGTGCCAGCAGCTTTGGGGGGGCGAACAATGAGCAGTTCTTC.

This clone was counted a single time. The chain recombines TRBV7-2 with TRBJ1-4; TRBD1 matches 9 bases. Trimming cost V 1 base and J 0 bases; bases outside gene matches: 3. Germline V gene sequence: CDR1 SGHTA, CDR2 FQGNSA. The length of the CDR3 is 17 residues. The CDR3 coding sequence is TGTGCCAGCAGCTTAGAGGACAGGGGAGCAACTAATGAAAAACTGTTTTTT. Amino acids: CASSLEDRGATNEKLFF.

The chain is built from TRBV28 and TRBJ1-1; D not resolved. Germline V gene lookup returns CDR1 MDHEN and CDR2 SYDVKM. The germline V and J ends were trimmed by 2 bases and 3 bases, with 13 bases remaining between them. CDR3 size: 15 residues. The CDR3 DNA follows: TGTGCCAGCAGTTTAATTGAACAGTATTACACTGAAGCTTTCTTT. This sequence encodes CASSLIEQYYTEAFF.

The chain links TRBV10-3 to TRBJ1-1, with D tentatively TRBD1 (5 bases). V was shortened by 2 bases and J by 2 bases, with 12 bases between the two germline ends. In germline, CDR1 is ENHRY, CDR2 SYGVKD. This CDR3 has 15 amino acids. CDR3 coding DNA: TGTGCCATCAGTGAGATCGGACACGTAAACACTGAAGCTTTCTTT. Translated: CAISEIGHVNTEAFF.

The CDR3 sequence: CASRAPKNYNSPLHF. CDR3 sequence (DNA): TGTGCCAGCAGAGCTCCCAAGAACTATAATTCACCCCTCCACTTT. The gene calls are TRBV6-5 and TRBJ1-6; D call uncertain. V lost 6 bases to trimming and J lost 3 bases, with 12 bases between them. CDR3 length: 15 amino acids. CDR1 and CDR2 (germline): MNHEY, SVGAGI.

This chain links TRBV2 with TRBJ1-2; 9 bases align to TRBD1. This CDR3 has 13 residues. The trim removed 6 bases at V and 6 bases at J, leaving 5 bases unmatched. Germline assignment: CDR1 SNHLY and CDR2 FYNNEI. CDR3 nucleotides: TGTGCCAGCAGAGGACAGGGGTTGGATGGCTACACCTTC. Translating gives CASRGQGLDGYTF.

The chain recombines TRBV5-6 with TRBJ2-1; D is ambiguous. V was cut by 2 bases and J by 0 bases, with 15 bases left in between. There are 17 residues in the CDR3. Germline lookup yields CDR1 SGHDT and CDR2 YYEEEE. CDR3 sequence reads: CASSLPPPSSSYNEQFF. CDR3 in DNA: TGTGCCAGCAGCTTACCCCCTCCGTCTAGCTCCTACAATGAGCAGTTCTTC.

The CDR3 DNA sequence: TGTGCCAGCAGCCCAGACAGGGGGTCTAATGAAAAACTGTTTTTT. This gives the protein CASSPDRGSNEKLFF. V usage is TRBV4-2 and J usage is TRBJ1-4; 9 bases are a match to TRBD1. Germline V CDR1 and CDR2: LGHNA, YNFKEQ. The CDR3 length is 15 residues. Trimming at V came to 4 bases and at J to 3 bases, leaving 3 bases not matched to a gene.